This TCR beta chain originates from a study of T cells in narcolepsy. Regarding the study as a whole: Healthy controls reportedly lacked the autoreactive clonotypes serially found in patients' blood.

V shed 7 bases and J shed 1 base, with 11 bases lying between them. This CDR3 spans 14 amino acids. From germline, CDR1 is SNHLY and CDR2 FYNNEI. Concerning this clone itself: Antigen specificity is unknown.

Profiled with immunoSEQ multiplex PCR; TCRdb holds only in-frame clones, not every one. The sample holds about 30,000 clones, around 79% seen once. The sequencing input was CD45RA- memory CD4+ T cells from PBMCs. The rearrangement links TRBV2 to TRBJ1-5; TRBD1 is a possible D gene (5 bases). The source is a human donor with narcolepsy. The CDR3: CASTGPKSNQPQHF. CDR3 sequence (DNA): TGTGCCAGCACGGGACCCAAGAGCAATCAGCCCCAGCATTTT.